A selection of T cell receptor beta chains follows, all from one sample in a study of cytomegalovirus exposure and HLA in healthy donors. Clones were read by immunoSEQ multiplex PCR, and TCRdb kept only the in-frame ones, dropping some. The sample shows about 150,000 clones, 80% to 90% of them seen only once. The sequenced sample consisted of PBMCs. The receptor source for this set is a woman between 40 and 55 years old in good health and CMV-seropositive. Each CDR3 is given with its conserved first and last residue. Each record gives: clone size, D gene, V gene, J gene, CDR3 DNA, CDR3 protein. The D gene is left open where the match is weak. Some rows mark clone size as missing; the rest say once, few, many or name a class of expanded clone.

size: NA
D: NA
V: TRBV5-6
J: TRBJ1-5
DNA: TGTGCCAGCAGCCCTGGAGGACCTAGCAATCAGCCCCAGCATTTT
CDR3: CASSPGGPSNQPQHF

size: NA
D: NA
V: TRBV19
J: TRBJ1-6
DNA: TGTGCCAGTAGTTCACAGGGACTACCCGATAATTCACCCCTCCACTTT
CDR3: CASSSQGLPDNSPLHF

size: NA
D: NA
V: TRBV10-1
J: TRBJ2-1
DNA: TGCGCCAGCAGCGCCGGGTATACATCCTACAATGAGCAGTTCTTC
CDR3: CASSAGYTSYNEQFF

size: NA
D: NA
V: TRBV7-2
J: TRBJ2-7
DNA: TGTGCCAGCAGCTTGAGACAAAGCTCCTACGAGCAGTACTTC
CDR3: CASSLRQSSYEQYF

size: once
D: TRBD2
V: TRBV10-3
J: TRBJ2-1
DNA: TGTGCCATCAGACCGGGACTAGCGGGAGGACGCAATGAGCAGTTCTTC
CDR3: CAIRPGLAGGRNEQFF

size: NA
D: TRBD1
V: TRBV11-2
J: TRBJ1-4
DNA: TGTGCCAGCAGCTTACCGGACAGGGGCCCGCTCGAGGCGTTTTTT
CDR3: CASSLPDRGPLEAFF

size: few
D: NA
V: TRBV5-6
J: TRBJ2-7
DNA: TGTGCCAGCAGCCGGGGACTCGGCGAGCAGTACTTC
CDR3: CASSRGLGEQYF

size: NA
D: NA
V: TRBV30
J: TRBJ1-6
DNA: TGTGCCTGGGGAAATCAGGGTCGGAATTCACCCCTCCACTTT
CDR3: CAWGNQGRNSPLHF

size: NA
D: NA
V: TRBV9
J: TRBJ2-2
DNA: TGTGCCAGCAGCCCGACCCCCTCAAAGACTCCGACCGGGGAGCTGTTTTTT
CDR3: CASSPTPSKTPTGELFF

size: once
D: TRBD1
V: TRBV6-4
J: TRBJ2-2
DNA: TGTGCCAGCAGTCTTCGACAGGGGAACACCGGGGAGCTGTTTTTT
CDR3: CASSLRQGNTGELFF

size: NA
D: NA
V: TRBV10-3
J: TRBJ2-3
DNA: TGTGCCATCGGCCCCCGCGGGGGCCTATCAACAGATACGCAGTATTTT
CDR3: CAIGPRGGLSTDTQYF

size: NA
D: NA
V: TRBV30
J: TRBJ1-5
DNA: TGTGCCTGGAGTCCCGGTCGGGGGAATCAGCCCCAGCATTTT
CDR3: CAWSPGRGNQPQHF

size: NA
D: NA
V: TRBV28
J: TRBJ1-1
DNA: TGTGCCAGCAGCCCCCCCCACAGGGTGGGGACTGAAGCTTTCTTT
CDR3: CASSPPHRVGTEAFF